A selection of T cell receptor beta chains follows, all from one sample in a study of blood T cells in healthy people across ages. MiXCR, run by TCRdb on the 5' RACE reads, gives a single entry per CDR3 protein. The sample gives approximately 680,000 distinct CDR3 sequences, roughly 32% of which show up once; 15% is in the top ten. What was sequenced was blood. These receptors were obtained from a woman older than 75 in good health. The CDR3 runs from the conserved cysteine through the conserved F or W. Fields, in order: clone size, J gene, V gene, CDR3 protein. A row's size may be missing; if present it is once, few, many or a size class.

size: .
J: TRBJ1-2
V: TRBV6-5
CDR3: CVSSSTDRRYNYGYTF

size: .
J: TRBJ2-5
V: TRBV7-9
CDR3: CASSLYATGDQETQYF

size: many
J: TRBJ1-2
V: TRBV28
CDR3: CASRGTANYGYTF

size: .
J: TRBJ1-4
V: TRBV6-6
CDR3: CASSISVANQKLFF

size: many
J: TRBJ1-1
V: TRBV3-1
CDR3: CASSQDRGTEAFF

size: .
J: TRBJ1-2
V: TRBV5-1
CDR3: CASSFGTGDYTF

size: .
J: TRBJ2-7
V: TRBV7-2
CDR3: CASSPLAGAFAEQYF

size: .
J: TRBJ1-2
V: TRBV6-5
CDR3: CASSYEPQGGKRGGYTF

size: .
J: TRBJ1-2
V: TRBV28
CDR3: CASSTFPDGYTF

size: many
J: TRBJ2-3
V: TRBV20-1
CDR3: CSARDDSVADTQYF

size: few
J: TRBJ1-2
V: TRBV25-1
CDR3: CASSNRQGVGYTF

size: many
J: TRBJ2-1
V: TRBV20-1
CDR3: CSARAGTSGGSSYNEQFF

size: many
J: TRBJ2-3
V: TRBV5-4
CDR3: CASRLGTGDTQYF

size: many
J: TRBJ2-7
V: TRBV18
CDR3: CASSPGTGGAWEQYF

size: many
J: TRBJ2-1
V: TRBV7-9
CDR3: CASSRLAGLNNEQFF

size: .
J: TRBJ2-1
V: TRBV20-1
CDR3: CSARGVAGWTNEQFF

size: once
J: TRBJ2-1
V: TRBV7-2
CDR3: CASSPRFQTSGEKNEQFF

size: few
J: TRBJ1-5
V: TRBV6-5
CDR3: CASGRDIFGQPQHF

size: few
J: TRBJ2-1
V: TRBV7-9
CDR3: CASSFQQGGNEQFF

size: few
J: TRBJ1-5
V: TRBV3-1
CDR3: CASSHSDREGQPQHF

size: .
J: TRBJ1-1
V: TRBV5-1
CDR3: CASSAGTDKWGEVFF

size: .
J: TRBJ1-4
V: TRBV20-1
CDR3: CSARDLTGSNEKLFF

size: many
J: TRBJ2-7
V: TRBV5-1
CDR3: CASSTQGPNYEQYF

size: many
J: TRBJ2-2
V: TRBV6-1
CDR3: CASSESGSGRELFF

size: .
J: TRBJ1-2
V: TRBV7-2
CDR3: CASSFGGTSNYGYTF

size: .
J: TRBJ2-5
V: TRBV5-6
CDR3: CASTDRGGVKETQYF

size: once
J: TRBJ2-5
V: TRBV28
CDR3: CASSFAYGAQYF

size: once
J: TRBJ1-5
V: TRBV20-1
CDR3: CSARGTGVAQPQHF

size: once
J: TRBJ2-1
V: TRBV20-1
CDR3: CSARAQVRTSGRGYNEQFF

size: many
J: TRBJ2-7
V: TRBV12-3/TRBV12-4
CDR3: CASSLTTVSYEQYF

size: many
J: TRBJ2-7
V: TRBV27
CDR3: CASSFTRDNEQYF

size: many
J: TRBJ1-5
V: TRBV6-6
CDR3: CASSLTGHQPQHF

size: many
J: TRBJ2-1
V: TRBV6-2/TRBV6-3
CDR3: CASSSGGSYNEQFF

size: many
J: TRBJ2-1
V: TRBV10-3
CDR3: CAISERQASYNEQFF

size: many
J: TRBJ2-1
V: TRBV29-1
CDR3: CSAPSGGVREEQFF

size: few
J: TRBJ2-3
V: TRBV7-7
CDR3: CASSLGEPTQYF

size: .
J: TRBJ1-6
V: TRBV7-9
CDR3: CASSLRLQGNSPLHF

size: .
J: TRBJ1-1
V: TRBV7-8
CDR3: CASSLGRDWTYTEAFF

size: .
J: TRBJ2-2
V: TRBV12-3/TRBV12-4
CDR3: CASSYYANTGELFF

size: many
J: TRBJ1-2
V: TRBV19
CDR3: CASSMRQANYGYTF

size: .
J: TRBJ2-3
V: TRBV3-1
CDR3: CASSPGEALTVTSTDTQYF

size: .
J: .
V: TRBV6-2/TRBV6-3
CDR3: CASSYSGQGEYEQYF

size: few
J: TRBJ1-1
V: TRBV27
CDR3: CASSAWDSQNTEAFF

size: many
J: TRBJ2-7
V: TRBV6-6
CDR3: CASSDRGQGFSYEQYF

size: .
J: TRBJ2-5
V: TRBV20-1
CDR3: CSAARGGAYQETQYF

size: .
J: TRBJ1-1
V: TRBV18
CDR3: CASSPRKANTEAFF

size: few
J: TRBJ2-3
V: TRBV5-1
CDR3: CASSPVLGTSSVADTQYF

size: .
J: TRBJ2-5
V: TRBV20-1
CDR3: CSARKQGRETQYF

size: .
J: TRBJ2-1
V: TRBV6-1
CDR3: CASSLRGRGGYSYEQFF

size: few
J: TRBJ1-4
V: TRBV3-1
CDR3: CASSQDPQGANEKLFF

size: .
J: TRBJ1-2
V: TRBV25-1
CDR3: CASSEGTDHYGYTF

size: few
J: TRBJ1-4
V: TRBV24-1
CDR3: CATSDRTEKLFF

size: .
J: TRBJ1-5
V: TRBV28
CDR3: CASSSQFQPQHF